Shown below are 22 T cell receptor beta chains from a single sample sequenced in a study of glioma-infiltrating T cells after dendritic cell vaccination listed by TCRdb under 2016. Libraries were built with the immunoSEQ multiplex PCR assay. TCRdb obtained this table from immuneACCESS and retained in-frame rearrangements with V and J assigned. These tables miss some clones; where compared with another copy, unresolved V genes account for less than half of the shortfall, and the remainder is unexplained. The sample table contains tens of thousands of clones; only one count was recorded for over 75% of them. The ten largest clones take up approximately 2.3% of the sample. The sample in question was blood, obtained before dendritic cell vaccination. These receptors all stem from a human donor with glioblastoma.

This chain connects TRBV5-4 to TRBJ2-5; 12 bases agree with TRBD1. V lost 3 bases and J lost 5; bases outside the gene matches: 5. CDR1 and CDR2 from the germline V gene are SGHNT and YYREEE (reference sequence). The CDR3 spans 15 residues. CDR3 in amino acids: CASSYGTGGGETQYF. CDR3 nucleotide sequence: TGTGCCAGCAGCTACGGGACAGGGGGCGGGGAGACCCAGTACTTC.

This chain connects TRBV18 to TRBJ2-3, with a tentative D call TRBD2 (5 bases). The CDR3 contains 16 residues. The V end lost 0 bases, the J end lost 4 bases, and 14 bases lay between the germline ends. Germline-derived CDR1 and CDR2 are KGHSH and LQKENI. As DNA, the CDR3 is TGTGCCAGCTCACCACCGCACACCCAGCGGTCAGATACGCAGTATTTT. Its protein product is CASSPPHTQRSDTQYF.

V and J are TRBV6-1 and TRBJ2-7; no clear D. The CDR3 runs 12 residues. Trimming took 4 bases from V and 7 from J, leaving 11 bases between them. Germline lookup yields CDR1 MNHNS and CDR2 SASEGT. CDR3 sequence: CASSAFGGEQYF. For the CDR3, the DNA is TGTGCCAGCAGTGCTTTCGGCGGTGAGCAGTACTTC.

This chain joins TRBV5-4 and TRBJ2-7, with a weak D call TRBD2 (5 bases). Trimming cost V 7 bases and J 6 bases, with 14 bases left between them. Per the germline V gene, CDR1 is SGHNT and CDR2 is YYREEE (reference sequence). There are 12 residues in the CDR3. CDR3 region: CASSSLAGEQYF. The DNA of the CDR3 is TGTGCCAGCTCCTCCTTGGCGGGCGAGCAGTACTTC.

This clone was recorded once. The chain employs TRBV5-1 and TRBJ2-7; the D gene is possibly TRBD2 (5 bases). The V end lost 0 bases, the J end lost 3 bases, and 25 bases lay between the germline ends. This CDR3 spans 19 amino acids. In germline, CDR1 is SGHRS, CDR2 YFSETQ. CDR3 loop: CASSLAHLGGPERDYEQYV. The CDR3 DNA sequence: TGCGCCAGCAGCTTGGCTCATCTAGGAGGCCCTGAAAGGGACTACGAGCAGTACGTC.

The chain links TRBV5-8 to TRBJ1-5; D might be TRBD1 (6 bases). Germline V lookup: CDR1 SGHTS, CDR2 YDEGEE. Trimming took off 3 bases at V and 4 bases at J, with 8 bases between the two ends. CDR3 size: 13 residues. This CDR3 is CASSWTENQPQHF. The CDR3 nucleotides are TGTGCCAGCAGCTGGACAGAAAATCAGCCCCAGCATTTT.

This clone was seen a few times. The V call is TRBV29-1, the J call TRBJ1-4; D is unclear. The V end lost 3 bases, the J end lost 3 bases, and 11 bases lay between the germline ends. The CDR3 is 14 residues long. Looked up from germline, CDR1 is SQVTM and CDR2 is ANQGSEA. CDR3 in amino acids: CSVEGSASNEKLFF. As DNA, the CDR3 is TGCAGCGTTGAGGGGAGTGCTTCTAATGAAAAACTGTTTTTT.

This chain links TRBV2 with TRBJ2-3; 9 positions agree with TRBD2. Trimming cost V 3 bases and J 5 bases; bases outside gene matches: 12. From germline, CDR1 is SNHLY and CDR2 FYNNEI. The CDR3 totals 17 residues. The CDR3 DNA reads as TGTGCCAGCAGTGACGGTCTAGGCGGGGGGGGCAAAGATACGCAGTATTTT. Translation: CASSDGLGGGGKDTQYF.

The chain has TRBV11-3 and TRBJ2-1, with D uncertain. Germline CDR1 reads SGHNT; CDR2 reads YENEEA. The V gene lost 2 bases and the J gene lost 4 bases, with 6 bases spanning the gap. The CDR3 contains 13 residues. CDR3 nucleotide sequence: TGTGCCAGCAGCTTAAACAGATACAATGAGCAGTTCTTC. Amino acid sequence: CASSLNRYNEQFF.

The chain employs TRBV11-1 and TRBJ2-3; 9 positions agree with TRBD2. Germline V gene sequence: CDR1 SGHAT, CDR2 FQDESV (reference sequence). The ends lost 1 base at V and 6 bases at J; junction bases unmatched: 14. The CDR3 totals 18 residues. CDR3 bases: TGTGCCAGCAGCTTAGGGGCTAGCGGGATGGGTGCATTGGATACGCAGTATTTT. Its protein is CASSLGASGMGALDTQYF.

V gene TRBV4-1 combines with J gene TRBJ2-3; 14 nucleotides match TRBD2. This CDR3 spans 20 amino acids. Unmatched junction bases numbered 15, after V lost 4 bases and J lost 3 bases. Germline values: CDR1 MGHRA, CDR2 YSYEKL. For the CDR3, the DNA is TGCGCCAGCAGCCCCCAGGGACTAGCGGGGGAATCTTTCAGAACAGATACGCAGTATTTT. Amino acids: CASSPQGLAGESFRTDTQYF.

This clone was seen just once. The rearrangement joins TRBV6-5 to TRBJ1-6; no clear D. Trimming took off 4 bases at V and 10 bases at J, with 11 bases between the two ends. The CDR3 is 13 residues long. Germline CDR1 and CDR2: MNHEY and SVGAGI. Here the CDR3 reads CASSLRANSPLHF. CDR3 sequence (DNA): TGTGCCAGCAGTTTGCGGGCAAACTCACCCCTCCACTTT.

The genes are TRBV7-8 and TRBJ2-5, with D hard to call. The V and J ends lost 1 base and 1 base respectively, with 4 bases between them. This CDR3 has 13 amino acids. Germline V gene data show CDR1 as SGHVS and CDR2 as FQNEAQ. The CDR3 sequence: CASSLGPQETQYF. The CDR3 region has the DNA TGTGCCAGCAGCTTAGGGCCCCAAGAGACCCAGTACTTC.

This clone was seen more than once but under ten times. The chain employs TRBV9 and TRBJ1-4, with 11 bases aligning to TRBD1. CDR3 length: 14 amino acids. The germline gives CDR1 SGDLS, CDR2 YYNGEE. Unmatched junction bases numbered 4, after V lost 2 bases and J lost 10 bases. The CDR3 spells CASSVGQGVGKLFF. CDR3 DNA: TGTGCCAGCAGCGTGGGACAGGGGGTAGGAAAACTGTTTTTT.

The chain couples TRBV5-3 to TRBJ1-3; D may be TRBD1 (6 bases). TRBV5-3 is an ORF, with its function uncertain. The CDR3 consists of 17 residues. V lost 5 bases and J 0 bases, leaving 18 bases between the germline ends. CDR3 residues: CARRPSGQKISGNTIYF. CDR3 coding DNA: TGTGCCAGAAGACCCTCAGGACAGAAGATCTCTGGAAACACCATATATTTT.

This clone showed up just a few times. The chain joins TRBV7-7 to TRBJ2-3; D might be TRBD1 (6 bases). Germline V gives CDR1 SSHAT, CDR2 FNYEAQ (reference sequence). The CDR3 spans 15 residues. V was shortened by 5 bases and J by 2 bases, with 14 bases between the two germline ends. In DNA form, the CDR3 reads TGTGCCAGCAGCCCCCTGGGGGCCGTCACAGATACGCAGTATTTT. It specifies CASSPLGAVTDTQYF. Full variable domain (missing parts from reference TRBV7-7 and TRBJ2-3): GAGVSQSPRYKVTKRGQDVTLRCDPISSHATLYWYQQALGQGPEFLTYFNYEAQPDKSGLPSDRFSAERPEGSISTLTIQRTEQRDSAMYRCASSPLGAVTDTQYFGPGTRLTVL.

The gene calls are TRBV10-2 and TRBJ2-1; 8 nucleotides match TRBD2. Germline V gene data show CDR1 as WSHSY and CDR2 as SAAADI. There are 13 residues in the CDR3. The V segment lost 9 bases and the J segment 6 bases; nucleotides outside the gene matches: 7. CDR3 nucleotides: TGCGCCAGGAGCGGGAGTCGGCTCAATGAGCAGTTCTTC. Amino acid sequence: CARSGSRLNEQFF.

CDR3 in amino acids: CASSPRTGANYGYTF. DNA for the CDR3: TGTGCCAGCAGCCCCCGGACAGGAGCTAACTATGGCTACACCTTC. This chain joins TRBV7-2 and TRBJ1-2, with 7 positions matching TRBD1. V lost 5 bases to trimming and J lost 0 bases; unmatched junction nucleotides: 6. Germline V CDR1 and CDR2: SGHTA, FQGNSA. The CDR3 length is 15 residues.

This clone was seen a few times. The chain employs TRBV2 and TRBJ1-2, with D perhaps matching TRBD1 (5 bases). In germline, CDR1 is SNHLY, CDR2 FYNNEI. The CDR3 runs 16 residues. Between the trimmed V and J ends, which lost 6 bases and 2 bases, there was a span of 19 bases. DNA of the CDR3: TGTGCCAGCAGGGAAAAGGGGACTTGGGCGAACTATGGCTACACCTTC. Its translation is CASREKGTWANYGYTF.

The J gene is TRBJ1-3, the V gene TRBV7-9; D ambiguous. Germline assignment: CDR1 SEHNR and CDR2 FQNEAQ (reference sequence). The CDR3 has 14 residues. Trimming cost V 5 bases and J 4 bases, with 12 bases left between them. The CDR3 region has the DNA TGTGCCAGCAGCCCATCAGCGGGCGGAAACACCATATATTTT. Translation gives CASSPSAGGNTIYF.

The chain combines TRBV18 with TRBJ1-5; D is ambiguous. Germline V gives CDR1 KGHSH, CDR2 LQKENI. The CDR3 extends over 13 amino acids. The ends were cut back, 5 bases at V and 4 bases at J, with 9 bases in the middle. CDR3 sequence (DNA): TGTGCCAGCTCATCGGCGGGGAATCAGCCCCAGCATTTT. This gives the protein CASSSAGNQPQHF.

The rearrangement joins TRBV19 to TRBJ1-4; TRBD1 matches 10 bases. The CDR3 consists of 15 residues. V trimming: 6 bases; J trimming: 2 bases; junction bases outside the gene matches: 3. Germline CDR1 reads LNHDA; CDR2 reads SQIVND (reference sequence). This chain's CDR3 is CASRPGQGTNEKLFF. The CDR3 nucleotides read TGTGCCAGTAGACCGGGACAGGGGACTAATGAAAAACTGTTTTTT.